The 4 T cell receptor beta chains reported below all come from one sample, sequenced in a study of CD8 T cells in Susac syndrome. RNA totalling roughly 0.45 to 1 ug underwent reverse transcription with random hexamers. TCRdb independently ran MiXCR on the immunoSEQ multiplex PCR reads; one entry per CDR3 protein. The profile shows 160,000 or so distinct CDR3 sequences, 90% to 95% of them singletons. The sequencing input was CD4+ T cells from PBMCs. Receptors originate from a human donor in good health.

V is TRBV5-4 and J is TRBJ2-1; a weak D match, TRBD1 (6 bases). The V end lost 5 bases, the J end lost 7 bases, and 13 bases lay between the germline ends. The CDR3 length is 13 residues. CDR1 is SGHNT, CDR2 YYREEE, per germline (reference sequence). CDR3 amino acids: CASSYTGLNEQFF. The CDR3 DNA reads TGTGCCAGCAGTTATACAGGGTTGAATGAGCAGTTCTTC.

The rearrangement links TRBV7-2 to TRBJ2-3; D gene ambiguous. Germline CDR1 reads SGHTA; CDR2 reads FQGNSA. The CDR3 length is 13 residues. Trimming left V 4 bases short and J 2 bases short, with 7 bases between. The CDR3 loop reads CASSSSPTDTQYF. DNA for the CDR3: TGTGCCAGCAGCTCCTCACCCACAGATACGCAGTATTTT.

This chain links TRBV7-3 with TRBJ1-1, with unresolved D. The V and J ends lost 0 bases and 4 bases respectively, with 15 bases between them. The CDR3 contains 16 residues. Germline assignment: CDR1 SGHTA and CDR2 FQGTGA. The CDR3, as DNA: TGTGCCAGCAGCTTAACACCGTCCGGGAAGGCCACTGAAGCTTTCTTT. Translated, it gives CASSLTPSGKATEAFF.

V and J are TRBV5-1 and TRBJ2-5, with 10 bases fitting TRBD2. The junction had 5 bases not matched to a gene; V was cut back by 0 bases and J by 0 bases. CDR1 is SGHRS and CDR2 is YFSETQ in the germline V gene. CDR3 length equals 17 residues. The CDR3 nucleotides are TGCGCCAGCAGCTTGGGCTCTAGCGGGGGCTACCAAGAGACCCAGTACTTC. Translating it yields CASSLGSSGGYQETQYF. The full variable domain, with the rest looked up from reference TRBV5-1 and TRBJ2-5, is KAGVTQTPRYLIKTRGQQVTLSCSPISGHRSVSWYQQTPGQGLQFLFEYFSETQRNKGNFPGRFSGRQFSNSRSEMNVSTLELGDSALYLCASSLGSSGGYQETQYFGPGTRLLVL.